This TCR beta chain originates from a study of PD-L1 blockade in urothelial cancer. Concerning this clone: The antigen is unknown.

General observations from the study: Tumor-associated clones in blood expanded more at 3 weeks in durable-benefit patients.

Measured with immunoSEQ multiplex PCR; TCRdb has only the in-frame clones, and not every one. The table shows under 130,000 clones, with about 85% occurring only once. This material consisted of PBMCs, taken around atezolizumab (anti-PD-L1) treatment. The clonotype originates from a man aged 45-65 years with urothelial cancer.

CDR3 sequence reads: CASKGQSTNEKLFF. CDR3 bases: TGTGCCTCGAAGGGACAGTCAACTAATGAAAAACTGTTTTTT. The gene calls are TRBV10-3 and TRBJ1-4; 7 bases match TRBD1. J was trimmed by 0 bases and V by 11 bases; bases with no gene match: 6. CDR3 length: 14 residues. Germline assignment: CDR1 ENHRY and CDR2 SYGVKD.